The present TCR beta chain was sequenced within a study of T cell responses to AZD1222 COVID-19 vaccine. Study findings and constraints: Repertoire sampling was restricted to post-peak T cell response timepoints. Only a handful of people who got AZD1222 tested seropositive at baseline.

Clones were read by immunoSEQ multiplex PCR, and TCRdb kept only the in-frame ones, dropping some. The sample carries about 140,000 clones, 70% to 90% recorded once. In regard to this clone: The antigen remains unidentified.

CDR3 length: 15 residues. Per germline, CDR1 LNHDA and CDR2 SQIVND (reference sequence). The V end was cut by 5 bases, the J end by 13 bases, with 21 bases between. V gene TRBV19 combines with J gene TRBJ1-6, with a tentative D call TRBD1 (5 bases). The receptor was derived from an adult in good health. This sample comprised peripheral blood, obtained on day 0 of AZD1222 vaccination. CDR3 region: CASSADRDRRFPLHF. CDR3 sequence (DNA): TGTGCCAGTAGTGCCGACCGGGACCGTAGGTTCCCCCTCCACTTT.